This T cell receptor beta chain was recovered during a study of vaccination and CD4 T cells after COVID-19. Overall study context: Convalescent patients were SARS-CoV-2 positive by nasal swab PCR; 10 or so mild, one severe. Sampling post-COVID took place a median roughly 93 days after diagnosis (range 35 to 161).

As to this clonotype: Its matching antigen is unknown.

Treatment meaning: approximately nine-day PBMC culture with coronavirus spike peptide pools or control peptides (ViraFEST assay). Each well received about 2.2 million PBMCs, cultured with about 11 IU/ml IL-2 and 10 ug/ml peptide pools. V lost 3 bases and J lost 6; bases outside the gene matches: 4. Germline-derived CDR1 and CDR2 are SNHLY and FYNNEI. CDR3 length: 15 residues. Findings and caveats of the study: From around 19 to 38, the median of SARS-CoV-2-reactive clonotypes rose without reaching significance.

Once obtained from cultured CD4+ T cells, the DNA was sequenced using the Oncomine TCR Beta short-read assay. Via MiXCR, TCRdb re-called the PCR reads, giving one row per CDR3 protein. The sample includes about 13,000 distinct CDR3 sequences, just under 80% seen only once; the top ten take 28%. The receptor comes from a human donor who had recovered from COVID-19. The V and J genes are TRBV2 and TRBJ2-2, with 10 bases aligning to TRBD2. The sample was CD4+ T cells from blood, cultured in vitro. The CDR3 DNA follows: TGTGCCAGCAGTGATTGGCTAGCGGGAGCCGGGGAGCTGTTTTTT. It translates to CASSDWLAGAGELFF. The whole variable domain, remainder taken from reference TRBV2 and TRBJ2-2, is EPEVTQTPSHQVTQMGQEVILRCVPISNHLYFYWYRQILGQKVEFLVSFYNNEISEKSEIFDDQFSVERPDGSNFTLKIRSTKLEDSAMYFCASSDWLAGAGELFFGEGSRLTVL.